This record concerns one T cell receptor beta chain sequence. Antigen unknown. For each subset, genomic DNA was distributed in equal portions over several immunoSEQ plates. TCRdb's table, derived via immunoSEQ multiplex PCR, lists solely in-frame clones and lacks some. The sample has 520,000 or so clones; about four fifths are singletons. This CDR3 is 14 amino acids long. Germline CDR1 reads GTSNPN; CDR2 reads SVGIG (reference sequence). V shed 4 bases, J shed 4 bases, and the junction held 4 bases outside the gene matches. The record originates from a study of shared clonotypes between healthy human individuals. All participating donors were Caucasian adults from Nashville, Tennessee. Overall study results and limits: An anticipated effect of sequencing depth on clonotype sharing among donors was recognized.

Sequenced input: PBMCs. The V call is TRBV30, the J call TRBJ2-2; 9 bases match TRBD2. The sequence derives from a woman between 40 and 55 years old in good health. Some clones in this sample may be carry-over from other donors' samples. The CDR3 loop reads CAWILAGPTGELFF. As DNA, the CDR3 is TGTGCCTGGATCCTAGCGGGACCCACCGGGGAGCTGTTTTTT. The variable domain in full, with the rest retrieved from reference TRBV30 and TRBJ2-2, is SQTIHQWPATLVQPVGSPLSLECTVEGTSNPNLYWYRQAAGRGLQLLFYSVGIGQISSEVPQNLSASRPQDRQFILSSKKLLLSDSGFYLCAWILAGPTGELFFGEGSRLTVL.